Following are 19 T cell receptor beta chains from one sample sequenced in a study of T cell responses to AZD1222 COVID-19 vaccine (dated by TCRdb to about 2021). The time point label for this specimen denotes: baseline before first vaccination. Library method: the immunoSEQ multiplex PCR assay. This is the immuneACCESS table as TCRdb keeps it, with only in-frame sequences that have V and J called. A part of the clones is gone; compared with another copy, unresolved V genes explain less than half, and the rest is unexplained. Across this sample there are 110,000 or so clones, with roughly 87% seen only once. The ten largest clones capture more than 4.5% of the sample. The material was peripheral blood, obtained on day 0 of AZD1222 vaccination. Every receptor here comes from an adult in good health.

The CDR3 DNA sequence: TGTGCCAGCATAACGCGGGGAGAAAAACTGTTTTTT. Its protein is CASITRGEKLFF. The chain couples TRBV2 to TRBJ1-4; D gene unclear. This CDR3 contains 12 residues. The germline gives CDR1 SNHLY, CDR2 FYNNEI. The germline V and J ends were trimmed by 7 bases and 8 bases, with 11 bases remaining between them.

The chain employs TRBV2 and TRBJ1-5; 7 bases are shared with TRBD1. Looked up from germline, CDR1 is SNHLY and CDR2 is FYNNEI. This CDR3 contains 14 residues. After removal of 4 bases from V and 5 bases from J, the junction contained 5 bases not matched to a gene. The DNA of the CDR3 is TGTGCCAGCAGTGCGTTCACAGGGGATCAGCCCCAGCATTTT. Its translation is CASSAFTGDQPQHF.

V and J are TRBV4-1 and TRBJ1-3, with 11 bases that match TRBD1. CDR1 is MGHRA and CDR2 is YSYEKL in the germline V gene. This CDR3 comprises 16 residues. V was pared by 3 bases and J by 3 bases, with 4 bases of the junction left unmatched. The CDR3 reads CASSQAGTGGGNTIYF. CDR3 nucleotides: TGCGCCAGCAGCCAGGCCGGGACAGGGGGTGGAAACACCATATATTTT.

The chain couples TRBV7-9 to TRBJ2-7; D is undetermined. V was shortened by 5 bases and J by 7 bases, with 21 bases between the two germline ends. CDR3 size: 15 residues. CDR1 SEHNR and CDR2 FQNEAQ come from the germline V gene (reference sequence). The DNA for the CDR3 is TGTGCCAGCAGCACGGGTGCCCCCCGGATTACTGAGCAGTACTTC. Protein: CASSTGAPRITEQYF.

The V call is TRBV5-1, the J call TRBJ2-1, with D possibly matching TRBD1 (6 bases). V lost 4 bases to trimming and J lost 9 bases, with 17 bases between them. CDR1 and CDR2 from the germline V gene are SGHRS and YFSETQ. This CDR3 has 14 amino acids. CDR3 residues: CASSPSWGLGEQFF. The CDR3 DNA reads TGCGCCAGCAGCCCCTCGTGGGGGCTAGGTGAGCAGTTCTTC.

V usage is TRBV29-1 and J usage is TRBJ1-2, with D possibly matching TRBD1 (5 bases). The germline gives CDR1 SQVTM, CDR2 ANQGSEA. The length of the CDR3 is 11 residues. Deletions cut 4 bases from V and 6 bases from J, with 9 bases between. In nucleotides, the CDR3 is TGCAGCGTTGCGGGGCTGGATGGCTACACCTTC. Translation gives CSVAGLDGYTF.

This clone was seen once. The chain is built from TRBV19 and TRBJ1-2; D may be TRBD1 (6 bases). This CDR3 has 15 residues. V lost 6 bases and J 7 bases, leaving 21 bases between the germline ends. Germline V gene data show CDR1 as LNHDA and CDR2 as SQIVND (reference sequence). The CDR3 DNA sequence: TGTGCCAGTAGGCATTTTGAGCGCAGGGGAGGTGGCTACACCTTC. This gives the protein CASRHFERRGGGYTF.

J is TRBJ1-6 and V is TRBV7-9, with D unresolved. Germline V gene sequence: CDR1 SEHNR, CDR2 FQNEAQ (reference sequence). The V and J ends lost 1 base and 5 bases respectively, with 6 bases between them. This CDR3 has 14 amino acids. The CDR3 sequence is CASSLGVDNSPLHF. DNA for the CDR3: TGTGCCAGCAGCTTAGGTGTCGATAATTCACCCCTCCACTTT.

J is TRBJ1-1 and V is TRBV3-1 (or the pseudogene TRBV3-2); the D gene is possibly TRBD1 (5 bases). This CDR3 is built from 15 residues. The germline gives CDR1 LGHDT, CDR2 YNNKEL (reference sequence). The ends were cut back, 1 base at V and 3 bases at J, with 12 bases in the middle. The CDR3, as DNA: TGTGCCAGCAGCCAAGGGAGCAGGGTTGACACTGAAGCTTTCTTT. Its translation: CASSQGSRVDTEAFF.

This chain links TRBV5-6 with TRBJ1-2; 8 nucleotides align to TRBD1. The length of the CDR3 is 13 residues. Germline values: CDR1 SGHDT, CDR2 YYEEEE. Germline trimming cut 4 bases from V and 4 bases from J; bases unmatched to any gene: 3. Written as DNA, the CDR3 is TGTGCCAGCAGCCAGGACAGGGCCTATGGCTACACCTTC. It codes for CASSQDRAYGYTF. Complete variable domain (other parts from reference TRBV5-6 and TRBJ1-2): DAGVTQSPTHLIKTRGQQVTLRCSPKSGHDTVSWYQQALGQGPQFIFQYYEEEERQRGNFPDRFSGHQFPNYSSELNVNALLLGDSALYLCASSQDRAYGYTFGSGTRLTVV.

This rearrangement joins TRBV7-9 to TRBJ1-2; D is unresolved. CDR3 length equals 13 residues. The V gene lost 5 bases and the J gene lost 3 bases, with 10 bases spanning the gap. Germline V gives CDR1 SEHNR, CDR2 FQNEAQ (reference sequence). For the CDR3, the DNA is TGTGCCAGCAGCCGCGGAGGTGACTATGGCTACACCTTC. It codes for CASSRGGDYGYTF.

The chain recombines TRBV2 with TRBJ1-2, with D possibly matching TRBD1 (6 bases). The V end was cut by 8 bases, the J end by 6 bases, with 13 bases between. The V gene's germline CDR1 is SNHLY and CDR2 FYNNEI. The CDR3 extends over 12 amino acids. The CDR3 loop reads CASEGGRHGYTF. The CDR3 DNA is TGTGCCAGCGAGGGGGGTCGTCATGGCTACACCTTC.

This chain joins TRBV13 and TRBJ1-2; D gene unclear. The V gene's germline CDR1 is PRHDT and CDR2 FYEKMQ (reference sequence). V was shortened by 5 bases and J by 1 base, with 14 bases between the two germline ends. This CDR3 spans 15 amino acids. The CDR3 loop is CASSPSPRDNYGYTF. The CDR3 DNA reads TGTGCCAGCAGCCCATCTCCTAGGGATAACTATGGCTACACCTTC.

The V call is TRBV24-1, the J call TRBJ1-2; D is undetermined. Trimming shortened V by 4 bases and J by 4 bases, and 6 bases separated the two germline ends. The CDR3 spans 12 residues. The germline V gene encodes CDR1 KGHDR and CDR2 SFDVKD. The CDR3 DNA follows: TGTGCCACCAGTGAGACGGGCTATGGCTACACCTTC. Translated, it gives CATSETGYGYTF.

This rearrangement joins TRBV25-1 to TRBJ2-2; TRBD1 aligns across 10 bases. This CDR3 region has 17 residues. V was pared by 1 base and J by 7 bases, with 9 bases of the junction left unmatched. Germline-derived CDR1 and CDR2 are MGHDK and SYGVNS. CDR3 sequence (DNA): TGTGCCAGCAGTGAATGGGGACAGGGGCCGCTTGGCGGGGAGCTGTTTTTT. It codes for CASSEWGQGPLGGELFF.

This chain connects TRBV2 to TRBJ1-6; 9 bases map to TRBD1. Germline values: CDR1 SNHLY, CDR2 FYNNEI. V shed 7 bases, J shed 7 bases, and the junction held 11 bases outside the gene matches. The CDR3 covers 16 residues. CDR3: CASTRGTGPVNSPLHF. In DNA, the CDR3 is TGTGCCAGCACAAGGGGGACAGGGCCCGTCAATTCACCCCTCCACTTT.

The chain links TRBV7-6 to TRBJ2-1; D gene unclear. The CDR3 consists of 11 residues. Trimming stripped 0 bases from V and 10 bases from J, with 4 bases between. The germline CDR1 and CDR2 sequences are SGHVS and FNYEAQ. The CDR3 DNA follows: TGTGCCAGCAGCTTAGCGGGGGAGCAGTTCTTC. Translating gives CASSLAGEQFF.

In this sample, this clone turned up a few times. The gene calls are TRBV7-9 and TRBJ2-3; no firm D call. V was clipped by 1 base and J by 0 bases, with 8 bases between them. CDR3 length: 15 residues. Germline loops: CDR1 SEHNR, CDR2 FQNEAQ (reference sequence). CDR3 sequence (DNA): TGTGCCAGCAGCTTAGTTTCAGGTAGCACAGATACGCAGTATTTT. Translation: CASSLVSGSTDTQYF.

J is TRBJ1-1 and V is TRBV27; tentatively, D is TRBD1 (6 bases). V lost 5 bases to trimming and J lost 6 bases, with 25 bases between them. The CDR3 extends over 17 amino acids. Germline CDR1 reads MNHEY; CDR2 reads SMNVEV (reference sequence). CDR3 sequence reads: CASSHLDLTGSEAEAFF. CDR3 bases: TGTGCCAGCAGTCATTTAGACCTTACAGGGAGTGAGGCTGAAGCTTTCTTT.